The 31 T cell receptor beta chains given below trace back to one sample, sequenced in a study of early T cells in non-severe SARS-CoV-2 infection. TCRdb processed the 5' RACE reads anew with MiXCR; each CDR3 protein has one entry. The sample holds some 66,000 distinct CDR3 sequences, approximately 12% seen once. Specimen: whole blood. The receptors were gathered from an adult who was a healthcare worker with PCR-confirmed SARS-CoV-2 infection or an uninfected control (not recorded which).

This clonotype was found a few times. CDR3 sequence reads: CASSLQDRDGYEQYF. The CDR3 nucleotides read TGTGCCAGCAGCCTCCAGGACAGGGACGGGTACGAGCAGTACTTC. The chain recombines TRBV7-2 with TRBJ2-7; 8 positions agree with TRBD1. CDR1 is SGHTA, CDR2 FQGNSA, per germline. The V segment lost 5 bases and the J segment 4 bases; nucleotides outside the gene matches: 10. This CDR3 has 15 amino acids.

The V gene is TRBV6-6, the J gene TRBJ2-3, with TRBD1 matching 11 bases. The CDR3 runs to 15 residues. The V gene's germline CDR1 is MNHNY and CDR2 SVGAGI (reference sequence). V was clipped by 6 bases and J by 4 bases; unmatched bases: 6. CDR3 nucleotide sequence: TGTGCCAGCAGCCCTGGACAGGGGGCCTCAGATACGCAGTATTTT. Its protein product is CASSPGQGASDTQYF.

The chain employs TRBV2 and TRBJ2-2; 10 bases are shared with TRBD2. Germline trimming cut 9 bases from V and 5 bases from J; bases unmatched to any gene: 6. The germline gives CDR1 SNHLY, CDR2 FYNNEI. CDR3 length equals 14 residues. CDR3 residues: CASLAGVRTGELFF. The CDR3 DNA sequence: TGTGCCAGTCTAGCGGGAGTGCGTACCGGGGAGCTGTTTTTT.

The chain links TRBV28 to TRBJ2-7; D remains ambiguous. The CDR3 is 11 amino acids. Between the trimmed V and J ends, which lost 10 bases and 5 bases, there was a span of 12 bases. Germline CDR1 is MDHEN and CDR2 is SYDVKM. CDR3 in DNA: TGTGCCACCACCGGGCCGCACGAGCAGTACTTC. It yields the protein CATTGPHEQYF.

The chain carries TRBV6-2 or TRBV6-3 and TRBJ2-1; D not certain. The CDR3 totals 13 residues. The V gene lost 6 bases and the J gene lost 8 bases, with 14 bases spanning the gap. Germline CDR1 reads MNHEY; CDR2 reads SVGEGT. CDR3 DNA: TGTGCCAGCAGCCAATCTTTCCTGTATGAGCAGTTCTTC. Encoded protein: CASSQSFLYEQFF.

The chain uses TRBV12-5 and TRBJ2-1; TRBD2 agrees at 10 bases. Losses at the gene ends were 3 bases for V and 5 bases for J; bases not matched to a gene: 10. Germline V gene lookup returns CDR1 LGHNT and CDR2 FRNRAP. The length of the CDR3 is 17 residues. CDR3 coding DNA: TGTGCTAGTGGTTTCGGCTTCACTAGCGGGATCCACAATGAGCAGTTCTTC. This translates into CASGFGFTSGIHNEQFF.

This clonotype came up a few times. The chain joins TRBV20-1 to TRBJ2-1, with unresolved D. Germline CDR1 reads DFQATT; CDR2 reads SNEGSKA (reference sequence). The germline V and J ends were trimmed by 8 bases and 9 bases, with 20 bases remaining between them. The CDR3 is 13 amino acids. The CDR3 sequence is CSLWMPQITEQFF. The CDR3 nucleotides read TGCAGTTTGTGGATGCCCCAAATTACTGAGCAGTTCTTC.

This clonotype was observed many times. J is TRBJ2-7 and V is TRBV28; D might be TRBD2 (5 bases). CDR3 size: 12 residues. Germline CDR1 is MDHEN and CDR2 is SYDVKM. V was trimmed by 5 bases and J by 6 bases, leaving 11 bases between them. The DNA of the CDR3 is TGTGCCAGCAGTCCCCCCCGGGGCGAGCAGTACTTC. Translating gives CASSPPRGEQYF.

Notes on this clonotype: No conserved phenylalanine or tryptophan ends this CDR3, so it is likely a read error. V and J are TRBV7-3 and TRBJ2-3, with D perhaps TRBD1 (6 bases). This CDR3 has 14 amino acids. Germline V gives CDR1 SGHTA, CDR2 FQGTGA. With 8 bases removed from V and 0 bases from J, the gap between germline ends came to 12 bases. CDR3 DNA sequence: TGTGCCAGCGGGGGCGCGGGCAGCACAGATACGCAGTATTCT. Translating it yields CASGGAGSTDTQYS.

This clonotype showed up many times. The rearrangement uses TRBV7-6 and TRBJ2-5, with 8 bases fitting TRBD2. J gave up 5 bases and V 1 base, and 24 bases lay outside the gene matches. Germline V gene data show CDR1 as SGHVS and CDR2 as FNYEAQ. The CDR3 is made up of 21 amino acids. The CDR3 loop reads CASSLEENLAGLVGRRETQYF. In DNA form, the CDR3 reads TGTGCCAGCAGCTTAGAGGAGAATTTGGCGGGACTAGTCGGGCGCCGGGAGACCCAGTACTTC.

V and J are TRBV18 and TRBJ2-3; D gene ambiguous. Germline V lookup: CDR1 KGHSH, CDR2 LQKENI. Trimming removed 6 bases at V and 5 bases at J, with 12 bases between. The CDR3 consists of 13 residues. CDR3 nucleotides: TGTGCCAGCTCCCGAGACGAAAAAGATACGCAGTATTTT. Amino acid sequence: CASSRDEKDTQYF.

This clonotype appeared many times. CDR3 amino acids: CSVTRDGYEQYF. The CDR3 region has the DNA TGCAGCGTTACACGGGACGGGTACGAGCAGTACTTC. The chain carries TRBV29-1 and TRBJ2-7, with D possibly being TRBD1 or TRBD2 (5 bases each). Germline V gives CDR1 SQVTM, CDR2 ANQGSEA. This CDR3 spans 12 amino acids. Between the trimmed V and J ends, which lost 5 bases and 4 bases, there was a span of 12 bases.

The genes are TRBV2 and TRBJ2-3, with 12 bases matching TRBD2. The CDR3 totals 18 residues. Per the germline V gene, CDR1 is SNHLY and CDR2 is FYNNEI. Trimming removed 2 bases from V and 2 bases from J; junction bases left unmatched: 8. This CDR3 reads CASSEPPGLAGNTDTQYF. The CDR3 DNA sequence: TGTGCCAGCAGTGAACCCCCGGGACTAGCGGGTAACACAGATACGCAGTATTTT.

This clonotype came up a few times. This chain links TRBV28 with TRBJ1-4; tentatively, D is TRBD1 (5 bases). The CDR3 length is 12 residues. The germline V gene encodes CDR1 MDHEN and CDR2 SYDVKM. Trimming removed 9 bases from V and 4 bases from J, with 9 bases in between. DNA of the CDR3: TGTGCCAGTGGACAACGTAATGAAAAACTGTTTTTT. This codes for CASGQRNEKLFF.

The chain combines TRBV3-1 with TRBJ1-6; D is possibly TRBD1 (5 bases). Germline V gene data show CDR1 as LGHDT and CDR2 as YNNKEL (reference sequence). V was pared by 4 bases and J by 13 bases, with 20 bases between. This CDR3 has 15 amino acids. CDR3 protein: CASSPWTSEGTPLHF. The CDR3, as DNA: TGTGCCAGCAGCCCTTGGACATCCGAAGGCACGCCCCTCCACTTT.

This clonotype was seen a handful of times. The rearrangement joins TRBV6-2 or TRBV6-3 to TRBJ1-1; D is perhaps TRBD1 (6 bases). Germline V gives CDR1 MNHEY, CDR2 SVGEGT. This CDR3 is 14 amino acids long. Deletions cut 6 bases from V and 7 bases from J, with 18 bases between. Here the CDR3 DNA reads TGTGCCAGCAGGCCTCCCGGGACACGAAATGAAGCTTTCTTT. Its protein is CASRPPGTRNEAFF.

The table lists this clonotype with a few counts. J is TRBJ2-7 and V is TRBV27; TRBD2 matches 12 bases. CDR1 and CDR2 from the germline V gene are MNHEY and SMNVEV (reference sequence). V lost 8 bases and J lost 2; bases outside the gene matches: 1. The CDR3 covers 13 residues. The CDR3 nucleotides read TGTGCCAGCTCTAGCGGGAGGGCCTACGAGCAGTACTTC. The encoded protein is CASSSGRAYEQYF.

This clonotype was counted ten times or more. J is TRBJ1-1 and V is TRBV7-8; D remains unclear. The ends were cut back, 5 bases at V and 0 bases at J, with 7 bases in the middle. Germline loops: CDR1 SGHVS, CDR2 FQNEAQ. The CDR3 is 13 residues long. CDR3 region: CASSPLVNTEAFF. The CDR3 DNA sequence: TGTGCCAGCAGCCCTTTAGTGAACACTGAAGCTTTCTTT.

This clonotype was recorded once. A read error may account for a junction end that differs from germline. The chain uses TRBV10-3 and TRBJ1-1; D is possibly TRBD1 (6 bases). The CDR3 spans 14 residues. Germline loops: CDR1 ENHRY, CDR2 SYGVKD. The CDR3 DNA reads as TGTACCATCAGTGACCGGACAGAGGTAACTGAAGCTTTCTTT. It codes for CTISDRTEVTEAFF.

The chain uses TRBV29-1 and TRBJ1-2; perhaps TRBD1 as D (5 bases). The ends were cut back, 1 base at V and 5 bases at J, with 11 bases in the middle. The CDR3 has 13 residues. Per germline, CDR1 SQVTM and CDR2 ANQGSEA. The CDR3 DNA is TGCAGCGTTGAAGCCTATCAGGGATATGGCTACACCTTC. Translation gives CSVEAYQGYGYTF.

The genes are TRBV6-5 and TRBJ2-7; TRBD1 matches at 7 bases. After removal of 7 bases from V and 0 bases from J, the junction contained 15 bases not matched to a gene. Germline CDR1 is MNHEY and CDR2 is SVGAGI. The CDR3 spans 17 residues. For the CDR3, the DNA is TGTGCCAGCAAAACCCGACAGGGCCACTTTAGCTCCTACGAGCAGTACTTC. Residues: CASKTRQGHFSSYEQYF.

This clonotype was seen a few times. The chain joins TRBV7-9 to TRBJ2-1, with D possibly being TRBD1 or TRBD2 (5 bases each). The CDR3 has 13 residues. Trimming took 3 bases from V and 15 from J, leaving 18 bases between them. The V gene's germline CDR1 is SEHNR and CDR2 FQNEAQ (reference sequence). The CDR3 spells CASSFSGTYYPFF. The CDR3 DNA reads TGTGCCAGCAGCTTTTCTGGGACCTACTACCCGTTCTTC. Supplemented by reference TRBV7-9 and TRBJ2-1, the full variable domain reads DTGVSQNPRHKITKRGQNVTFRCDPISEHNRLYWYRQTLGQGPEFLTYFQNEAQLEKSRLLSDRFSAERPKGSFSTLEIQRTEQGDSAMYLCASSFSGTYYPFFGPGTRLTVL.

Ten or more counts support this clonotype. CDR3 residues: CASSLGTNFYGYTF. CDR3 DNA: TGCGCCAGCAGCTTGGGGACAAATTTCTATGGCTACACCTTC. The J gene is TRBJ1-2, the V gene TRBV5-1, with D possibly TRBD1 on 5 matching bases. There are 14 residues in the CDR3. Trimming took 0 bases from V and 4 from J, leaving 10 bases between them. The germline V gene has CDR1 SGHRS and CDR2 YFSETQ.

This clonotype occurred many times. The chain joins TRBV6-5 to TRBJ2-1, with 12 bases aligning to TRBD2. This CDR3 contains 16 residues. Germline values: CDR1 MNHEY, CDR2 SVGAGI. Germline trimming cut 5 bases from V and 8 bases from J; bases unmatched to any gene: 10. CDR3 DNA: TGTGCCAGCAGTCCCACCCTAGCGGGAGGGCCCCATGAGCAGTTCTTC. Encoded protein: CASSPTLAGGPHEQFF.

This clonotype was counted between two and nine times. The chain couples TRBV12-3 or TRBV12-4 to TRBJ2-1; 8 nucleotides match TRBD2. This CDR3 comprises 15 residues. Trimming took 5 bases from V and 8 from J; bases not matched to a gene: 11. CDR3 nucleotides: TGTGCCAGCAGTCACTACGGGGGGGCCGCAGATGAGCAGTTCTTC. It yields the protein CASSHYGGAADEQFF.

The chain is built from TRBV20-1 and TRBJ2-1; the D gene is possibly TRBD2 (5 bases). Looked up from germline, CDR1 is DFQATT and CDR2 is SNEGSKA (reference sequence). There are 12 residues in the CDR3. Trimming pared 1 base from V and 10 bases from J, leaving 11 bases between. The CDR3 DNA reads as TGCAGTGCTAGAGGGACGGGGAACGAGCAGTTCTTC. It codes for CSARGTGNEQFF.

This clonotype showed up many times. The genes are TRBV7-9 and TRBJ2-3, with D possibly being TRBD1 (6 bases). The CDR3 totals 16 residues. Trimming removed 5 bases from V and 3 bases from J, with 18 bases in between. The V gene's germline CDR1 is SEHNR and CDR2 FQNEAQ (reference sequence). The CDR3 reads CASSPSTRGWTDTQYF. The CDR3 DNA follows: TGTGCCAGCAGCCCCTCCACGAGGGGGTGGACAGATACGCAGTATTTT.

This clonotype was counted ten times or more. The V and J genes are TRBV6-5 and TRBJ1-3, with a possible D match to TRBD1 (5 bases). Germline loops: CDR1 MNHEY, CDR2 SVGAGI. V was cut by 3 bases and J by 2 bases, with 11 bases left in between. This CDR3 is 15 amino acids long. The CDR3 loop is CASSYWRGAGNTIYF. Here the CDR3 DNA reads TGTGCCAGCAGTTATTGGAGGGGCGCTGGAAACACCATATATTTT.

This clonotype was recorded at least ten times. The chain recombines TRBV11-2 with TRBJ2-7, with D uncertain. Germline loops: CDR1 SGHAT, CDR2 FQNNGV. The CDR3 covers 15 residues. V was shortened by 2 bases and J by 1 base, with 12 bases between the two germline ends. In DNA, the CDR3 is TGTGCCAGCAGCTTACTCCCGGACCAGTCCTACGAGCAGTACTTC. Protein: CASSLLPDQSYEQYF.

The gene calls are TRBV7-6 and TRBJ1-1; 8 nucleotides match TRBD1. V shed 1 base and J 5 bases; nucleotides not matched to a gene: 9. Germline CDR1 is SGHVS and CDR2 is FNYEAQ. The CDR3 extends over 16 amino acids. The CDR3 sequence: CASSLELGQGRTEAFF. CDR3 coding DNA: TGTGCCAGCAGCTTAGAACTCGGACAGGGTAGGACTGAAGCTTTCTTT.

This clonotype was observed at least ten times. The gene calls are TRBV15 and TRBJ2-6; D gene ambiguous. CDR3 length: 15 amino acids. Per the germline V gene, CDR1 is LNHNV and CDR2 is YYDKDF (reference sequence). The V end was cut by 5 bases, the J end by 1 base, with 9 bases between. CDR3 sequence: CATSSMSSGANVLTF. CDR3 nucleotide sequence: TGTGCCACCAGCTCTATGAGTTCTGGGGCCAACGTCCTGACTTTC.